The rows below give T cell receptor beta chains drawn from one sample of a study of cytomegalovirus exposure and HLA in healthy donors. Clones were sequenced by immunoSEQ multiplex PCR, and TCRdb holds only the in-frame ones, with some missing. Here the sample spans 200,000 to 250,000 clones, 60% to 85% being singletons. Sample: PBMCs. The origin of the receptors is a man aged 35-49 years in good health and CMV-seronegative. The CDR3 runs from the conserved cysteine through the conserved F or W. D genes are given only for firm matches. Part of the rows lack a size; the others show once, few, many or a class for expanded clones.

cdr3_length	clone_size	d_call	v_call	j_call	cdr3_nt	cdr3_aa
15	-	-	TRBV6-5	TRBJ2-5	TGTGCCAGCAGTTACTACGGGGGGCGAGGGGAGACCCAGTACTTC	CASSYYGGRGETQYF
16	once	TRBD1	TRBV2	TRBJ1-5	TGTGCCACCGGGTCCCGGGACAGATATAGCAATCAGCCCCAGCATTTT	CATGSRDRYSNQPQHF
14	-	TRBD1	TRBV2	TRBJ2-7	TGTGCCAGCACGGACAGGGGCCAATCCTACGAGCAGTACTTC	CASTDRGQSYEQYF
16	-	-	TRBV25-1	TRBJ2-7	TGTGCCAGCAGTCCACTGGACATGTGGAGCTCCTACGAGCAGTACTTC	CASSPLDMWSSYEQYF
15	-	-	TRBV19	TRBJ1-5	TGTGCCAGTAGTATAGCGAGGGCTAGCAATCAGCCCCAGCATTTT	CASSIARASNQPQHF
14	-	TRBD1	TRBV9	TRBJ2-5	TGTGCCAGCAGCGCGCAGGGGGCACGAGAGACCCAGTACTTC	CASSAQGARETQYF
15	-	TRBD1	TRBV7-9	TRBJ1-5	TGTGCCAGCAGCTCAACTACAGGGGTCGGGCAGCCCCAGCATTTT	CASSSTTGVGQPQHF
15	-	TRBD2	TRBV9	TRBJ2-1	TGTGCCAGCAGCGGTAGCGGGAGAAGGTACAATGAGCAGTTCTTC	CASSGSGRRYNEQFF
12	-	TRBD1	TRBV23-1	TRBJ1-4	TGCGCCAGCACCGGGACAGCTGAAAAACTGTTTTTT	CASTGTAEKLFF
15	-	TRBD2	TRBV27	TRBJ2-2	TGTGCCAGCAGACTAGCGGGAGTTGGTACCGGGGAGCTGTTTTTT	CASRLAGVGTGELFF
15	-	-	TRBV18	TRBJ2-3	TGTGCCAGCTCACCACCGTTGCAGGACACTTATACGCAGTATTTT	CASSPPLQDTYTQYF
19	-	TRBD2	TRBV2	TRBJ2-2	TGTGCCAGCAGTGTTCCGTTTTCTAGCGGGGGTCGAAACACCGGGGAGCTGTTTTTT	CASSVPFSSGGRNTGELFF
18	-	TRBD2	TRBV11-2	TRBJ2-2	TGTGCCAGCAGCTCCGGACTAGCGGGATCCGGCTTGTCCGGGGAGCTGTTTTTT	CASSSGLAGSGLSGELFF
12	once	TRBD1	TRBV7-9	TRBJ2-7	TGTGCTATCGGGGACAGGGGCTACGAGCAGTACTTC	CAIGDRGYEQYF
16	-	-	TRBV7-2	TRBJ2-1	TGTGCCAGCAGCTTAGATCATTTGACGGCGGGGAATGAGCAGTTCTTC	CASSLDHLTAGNEQFF